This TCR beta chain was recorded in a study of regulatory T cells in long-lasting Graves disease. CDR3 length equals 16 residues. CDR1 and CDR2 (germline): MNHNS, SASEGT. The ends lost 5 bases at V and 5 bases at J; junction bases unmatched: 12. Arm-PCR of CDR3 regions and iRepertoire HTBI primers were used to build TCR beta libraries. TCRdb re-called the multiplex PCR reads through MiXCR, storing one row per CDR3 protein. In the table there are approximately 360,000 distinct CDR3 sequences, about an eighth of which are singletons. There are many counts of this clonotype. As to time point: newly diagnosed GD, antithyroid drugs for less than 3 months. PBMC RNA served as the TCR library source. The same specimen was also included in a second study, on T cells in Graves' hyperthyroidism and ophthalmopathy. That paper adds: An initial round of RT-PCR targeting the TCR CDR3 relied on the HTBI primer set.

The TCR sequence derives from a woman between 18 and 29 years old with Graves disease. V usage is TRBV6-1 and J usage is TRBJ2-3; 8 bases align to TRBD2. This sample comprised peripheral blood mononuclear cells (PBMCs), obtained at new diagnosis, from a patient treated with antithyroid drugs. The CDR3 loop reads CASSTTAGGLGDTQYF. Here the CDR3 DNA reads TGTGCCAGCAGTACCACGGCGGGGGGCCTCGGAGATACGCAGTATTTT.